A selection of T cell receptor beta chains follows, all from one sample in a study of blood T cell repertoires in COVID-19. The table came from immunoSEQ multiplex PCR; TCRdb's copy has only in-frame clones and leaves some out. The sample has about 260,000 clones, 80% to 90% seen once. Sequenced input: peripheral blood. All receptors derive from a young man with active or convalescent COVID-19. Each CDR3 is given with its conserved first and last residue. The order of the fields is V gene, J gene, clone size, D gene, CDR3 protein, CDR3 DNA. D genes are given only for firm matches. The size of a clone is reported for some rows only, either as once, few or many, or as a class for expanded clones.

>TRBV5-4|TRBJ2-2|NA|NA
CASRAGSTGGTGELFF
TGTGCCAGCAGGGCTGGGAGCACGGGCGGTACCGGGGAGCTGTTTTTT
>TRBV6-5|TRBJ2-5|NA|TRBD2
CASSSPGGETQYF
TGTGCCAGCAGCTCCCCGGGGGGAGAGACCCAGTACTTC
>TRBV6-5|TRBJ1-4|NA|TRBD1
CASSYSDRGGEKLFF
TGTGCCAGCAGTTACTCTGACAGGGGAGGTGAAAAACTGTTTTTT
>TRBV7-9|TRBJ2-7|NA|TRBD1
CASSFRDSRGEQYF
TGTGCCAGCAGCTTCCGGGACAGCCGAGGAGAGCAGTACTTC
>TRBV19|TRBJ2-7|NA|NA
CASSIQAAYEQYF
TGTGCCAGTAGTATCCAGGCAGCCTACGAGCAGTACTTC
>TRBV5-8|TRBJ1-1|NA|TRBD1
CASSQTGGNTEAFF
TGTGCCAGCAGCCAGACAGGGGGCAATACTGAAGCTTTCTTT
>TRBV14|TRBJ2-3|NA|NA
CASSQRSWAGTDTQYF
TGTGCCAGCAGCCAAAGATCTTGGGCAGGCACAGATACGCAGTATTTT
>TRBV7-8|TRBJ1-1|NA|NA
CASSLGDSGTEAFF
TGTGCCAGCAGCTTAGGAGACAGCGGGACTGAAGCTTTCTTT
>TRBV7-9|TRBJ2-6|NA|TRBD1
CASSRGTGVRGANVLTF
TGTGCCAGCAGCCGCGGGACAGGGGTGCGCGGGGCCAACGTCCTGACTTTC
>TRBV6-5|TRBJ1-1|once|TRBD1
CASSTGQGNTEAFF
TGTGCCAGCAGTACGGGACAGGGCAACACTGAAGCTTTCTTT
>TRBV25-1|TRBJ1-2|NA|TRBD1
CASSESGQGVFNYGYTF
TGTGCCAGCAGTGAATCGGGACAGGGGGTGTTCAACTATGGCTACACCTTC
>TRBV15|TRBJ2-7|NA|NA
CATSRDPAYEQYF
TGTGCCACCAGCAGAGATCCGGCCTACGAGCAGTACTTC
>TRBV10-3|TRBJ1-2|NA|NA
CAISGGSYGYTF
TGTGCCATCAGTGGAGGCAGCTATGGCTACACCTTC
>TRBV7-9|TRBJ1-2|NA|TRBD1
CASSLATGEPYGYTF
TGTGCCAGCAGCTTAGCCACAGGGGAACCCTATGGCTACACCTTC
>TRBV6-5|TRBJ1-1|few|NA
CASRPRGARDTEAFF
TGTGCCAGCAGACCTCGGGGGGCGCGGGACACTGAAGCTTTCTTT
>TRBV9|TRBJ1-2|NA|TRBD1
CASSLLTGDKDYGYTF
TGTGCCAGCAGCCTTCTTACAGGGGATAAGGACTATGGCTACACCTTC
>TRBV25-1|TRBJ1-2|NA|TRBD1
CASSGADRDYGYTF
TGTGCCAGCAGTGGAGCGGACAGGGACTATGGCTACACCTTC